The 30 T cell receptor beta chains presented below share a single source sample, sequenced in a study of blood T cell repertoires in COVID-19. Sequencing was performed with immunoSEQ multiplex PCR; in TCRdb, only in-frame clones are kept and a portion is missing. The data hold roughly 69,000 clones, with about nine tenths observed a single time. Sequenced input: peripheral blood. The receptors stem from a man in his forties or fifties with active COVID-19.

This clone came up a few times. V and J are TRBV24-1 and TRBJ2-7, with no clear D. CDR1 and CDR2 from the germline V gene are KGHDR and SFDVKD. This CDR3 region has 15 residues. The V gene lost 2 bases and the J gene lost 2 bases, with 12 bases spanning the gap. CDR3 region: CATSDSRSTAYEQYF. In nucleotides, the CDR3 is TGTGCCACCAGTGATTCGAGATCCACTGCCTACGAGCAGTACTTC.

The chain combines TRBV6-5 with TRBJ1-6; no definite D call. The CDR3 consists of 15 residues. Germline values: CDR1 MNHEY, CDR2 SVGAGI. V lost 6 bases, J lost 0 bases, and 9 bases lay in between. CDR3 DNA sequence: TGTGCCAGCAGCGACGGAGGCTCCTATAATTCACCCCTCCACTTT. Protein: CASSDGGSYNSPLHF.

The chain carries TRBV18 and TRBJ1-5; unclear D gene. The CDR3 runs 14 residues. Germline loops: CDR1 KGHSH, CDR2 LQKENI. The ends were cut back, 2 bases at V and 5 bases at J, with 10 bases in the middle. This chain's CDR3 is CASSPKGLDQPQHF. In DNA, the CDR3 is TGTGCCAGCTCACCAAAAGGACTGGATCAGCCCCAGCATTTT.

V is TRBV5-4 and J is TRBJ2-1; D gene uncertain. Germline CDR1 reads SGHNT; CDR2 reads YYREEE (reference sequence). This CDR3 is built from 17 residues. V shed 4 bases and J shed 0 bases, with 17 bases lying between them. The CDR3 DNA sequence: TGTGCCAGCAGCGCTCCGGTTGGGCCGAGCTCCTACAATGAGCAGTTCTTC. It encodes CASSAPVGPSSYNEQFF.

The chain joins TRBV30 to TRBJ2-2, with 8 bases matching TRBD2. Germline CDR1 and CDR2: GTSNPN and SVGIG (reference sequence). The trim removed 8 bases at V and 6 bases at J, leaving 14 bases unmatched. This CDR3 region has 15 residues. The CDR3 loop reads CAEKLQPGGAGELFF. The CDR3 nucleotides are TGTGCCGAAAAACTTCAGCCGGGAGGGGCCGGGGAGCTGTTTTTT.

The rearrangement links TRBV14 to TRBJ2-7; D is perhaps TRBD1 (6 bases). Trimming removed 3 bases at V and 6 bases at J, with 18 bases between. This CDR3 comprises 15 residues. The germline CDR1 and CDR2 sequences are SGHDN and FVKESK. The CDR3, as DNA: TGTGCCAGCAGCCAGGTACAGGGACCCCGCAGCGAGCAGTACTTC. Its translation is CASSQVQGPRSEQYF.

This clone turned up a few times. The chain is built from TRBV6-5 and TRBJ2-7; 8 nucleotides line up with TRBD2. CDR1 and CDR2 (germline): MNHEY, SVGAGI. The CDR3 is 13 amino acids. V shed 6 bases and J 4 bases; nucleotides not matched to a gene: 5. CDR3: CASSSGSRYEQYF. The CDR3 nucleotides read TGTGCCAGCAGCAGCGGGAGCCGGTACGAGCAGTACTTC.

The rearrangement joins TRBV2 to TRBJ1-1, with D perhaps TRBD1 (5 bases). The CDR3 loop spans 13 amino acids. V was shortened by 10 bases and J by 4 bases, with 16 bases between the two germline ends. CDR1 is SNHLY, CDR2 FYNNEI, per germline. CDR3 sequence: CATRRTIPTEAFF. CDR3 nucleotide sequence: TGTGCCACCAGGCGGACAATCCCCACTGAAGCTTTCTTT.

V gene TRBV5-6 combines with J gene TRBJ2-1; 13 bases align to TRBD2. The V gene's germline CDR1 is SGHDT and CDR2 YYEEEE. J was trimmed by 4 bases and V by 0 bases; bases with no gene match: 7. The CDR3 has 18 amino acids. This chain's CDR3 is CASSLELAGGRSYNEQFF. Here the CDR3 DNA reads TGTGCCAGCAGCTTGGAACTAGCGGGGGGGCGGTCATACAATGAGCAGTTCTTC.

The chain carries TRBV7-9 and TRBJ2-1, with D possibly being TRBD1 (5 bases). Germline lookup yields CDR1 SEHNR and CDR2 FQNEAQ (reference sequence). V lost 5 bases, J lost 8 bases, and 13 bases lay in between. The CDR3 runs to 13 residues. The CDR3 is CASSPRQFHEQFF. The CDR3 nucleotides read TGTGCCAGCAGCCCCCGACAGTTCCATGAGCAGTTCTTC. Full variable domain (rest looked up from reference TRBV7-9 and TRBJ2-1): DTGVSQNPRHKITKRGQNVTFRCDPISEHNRLYWYRQTLGQGPEFLTYFQNEAQLEKSRLLSDRFSAERPKGSFSTLEIQRTEQGDSAMYLCASSPRQFHEQFFGPGTRLTVL.

The V call is TRBV12-3 or TRBV12-4, the J call TRBJ1-3; the D is unclear. V was shortened by 6 bases and J by 2 bases, with 5 bases between the two germline ends. This CDR3 has 12 residues. CDR3 sequence (DNA): TGTGCCAGCAGGGGAGCTGGAAACACCATATATTTT. The encoded protein is CASRGAGNTIYF.

The rearrangement links TRBV4-1 to TRBJ1-2; 9 bases are shared with TRBD1. The junction had 15 bases not matched to a gene; V was cut back by 5 bases and J by 8 bases. Germline lookup yields CDR1 MGHRA and CDR2 YSYEKL. The CDR3 extends over 16 amino acids. CDR3: CASSGGPGQGLRGYTF. The CDR3 DNA reads as TGCGCCAGCAGCGGGGGACCGGGACAGGGACTTAGGGGCTACACCTTC.

This clone has a single count. The V call is TRBV19, the J call TRBJ1-2; 8 positions match TRBD1. Germline trimming cut 5 bases from V and 1 base from J; bases unmatched to any gene: 9. There are 16 residues in the CDR3. Germline V gene data show CDR1 as LNHDA and CDR2 as SQIVND (reference sequence). CDR3 residues: CASSADTGGVNYGYTF. CDR3 bases: TGTGCCAGTAGTGCCGATACAGGGGGGGTTAACTATGGCTACACCTTC.

Only one count was recorded for this clone. The chain uses TRBV30 and TRBJ2-1; D not resolved. This CDR3 has 16 amino acids. Germline-derived CDR1 and CDR2 are GTSNPN and SVGIG (reference sequence). The germline V and J ends were trimmed by 2 bases and 0 bases, with 14 bases remaining between them. CDR3 sequence reads: CAWSTPGLSSYNEQFF. CDR3 DNA: TGTGCCTGGAGTACCCCGGGTTTGAGCTCCTACAATGAGCAGTTCTTC.

This clone was recorded once. The chain links TRBV7-8 to TRBJ1-5, with D perhaps matching TRBD1 (5 bases). Germline CDR1 is SGHVS and CDR2 is FQNEAQ. Deletions cut 1 base from V and 7 bases from J, with 17 bases between. The CDR3 loop spans 16 amino acids. The DNA of the CDR3 is TGTGCCAGCAGCTTAGGGGGGAGGGATGTGAACCAGCCCCAGCATTTT. This codes for CASSLGGRDVNQPQHF.

The chain is built from TRBV14 and TRBJ1-5; D gene unclear. This CDR3 comprises 14 residues. Looked up from germline, CDR1 is SGHDN and CDR2 is FVKESK. V shed 0 bases and J shed 3 bases, with 6 bases lying between them. CDR3 in DNA: TGTGCCAGCAGCCAAGAACAGACCAATCAGCCCCAGCATTTT. Translated, it gives CASSQEQTNQPQHF.

This clone has only a few counts. The chain recombines TRBV7-3 with TRBJ1-6, with 8 nucleotides matching TRBD1. Trimming cost V 0 bases and J 7 bases; bases outside gene matches: 2. Germline V CDR1 and CDR2: SGHTA, FQGTGA. This CDR3 comprises 15 residues. The CDR3 loop reads CASSLTDRENSPLHF. Here the CDR3 DNA reads TGTGCCAGCAGCTTAACGGACAGGGAGAATTCACCCCTCCACTTT.

This clone has a handful of counts. The chain links TRBV7-9 to TRBJ2-3; the D gene is possibly TRBD2 (5 bases). The CDR3 sequence is 14 residues long. Germline V gene data show CDR1 as SEHNR and CDR2 as FQNEAQ (reference sequence). The ends were cut back, 1 base at V and 5 bases at J, with 10 bases in the middle. CDR3 protein: CASSLGSAGDTQYF. CDR3 DNA: TGTGCCAGCAGCTTAGGGTCCGCGGGAGATACGCAGTATTTT.

The rearrangement links TRBV28 to TRBJ2-2; possible D gene TRBD1, 8 bases. Trimming removed 6 bases from V and 1 base from J, with 18 bases in between. Germline loops: CDR1 MDHEN, CDR2 SYDVKM. The CDR3 length is 17 residues. CDR3 residues: CASRIQGASGNTGELFF. The CDR3 nucleotides are TGTGCCAGCAGAATCCAGGGGGCTAGCGGGAACACCGGGGAGCTGTTTTTT.

In this sample, this clone turned up once. The V gene is TRBV2, the J gene TRBJ2-1, with D possibly matching TRBD2 (5 bases). The CDR3 contains 13 residues. V was pared by 6 bases and J by 9 bases, with 15 bases between. The V gene's germline CDR1 is SNHLY and CDR2 FYNNEI. CDR3 sequence reads: CASRGGSLGEQFF. In nucleotides, the CDR3 is TGTGCCAGCAGAGGAGGAAGCTTGGGTGAGCAGTTCTTC.

This clone was counted a single time. The chain couples TRBV29-1 to TRBJ1-1; TRBD1 agrees at 10 bases. The CDR3 extends over 13 amino acids. V shed 8 bases and J 5 bases; nucleotides not matched to a gene: 8. Germline lookup yields CDR1 SQVTM and CDR2 ANQGSEA. Written as DNA, the CDR3 is TGCAGCTCACTAAGACAGGGGGCAACTGAAGCTTTCTTT. Translation gives CSSLRQGATEAFF.

The chain recombines TRBV10-3 with TRBJ2-1, with D possibly being TRBD2 (5 bases). Germline CDR1 and CDR2: ENHRY and SYGVKD. The V end lost 4 bases, the J end lost 3 bases, and 13 bases lay between the germline ends. The CDR3 totals 15 residues. The CDR3 region is CAISGQITSYNEQFF. The CDR3 coding sequence is TGTGCCATCAGTGGGCAAATAACTAGCTACAATGAGCAGTTCTTC.

About this clone: Mismatch with germline at one junction end may stem from a read error. The V call is TRBV7-6, the J call TRBJ2-7; 7 bases are a match to TRBD1. This CDR3 region has 16 residues. Germline V lookup: CDR1 SGHVS, CDR2 FNYEAQ. CDR3 loop: CAGSLAQGKAPYEQYF. The CDR3 nucleotides read TGTGCCGGCAGCTTAGCACAGGGGAAAGCCCCTTACGAGCAGTACTTC.

This chain joins TRBV20-1 and TRBJ2-3, with TRBD2 identical over 15 bases. The CDR3 sequence is 17 residues long. CDR1 is DFQATT, CDR2 SNEGSKA, per germline (reference sequence). V was pared by 3 bases and J by 9 bases, with 13 bases of the junction left unmatched. The CDR3 protein is CSASSTGLAGGPSTQYF. The CDR3 DNA is TGCAGTGCTAGTTCGACCGGACTAGCGGGGGGGCCATCCACGCAGTATTTT.

This chain connects TRBV2 to TRBJ1-4; D not certain. Trimming took 6 bases from V and 0 from J, leaving 11 bases between them. From germline, CDR1 is SNHLY and CDR2 FYNNEI. The CDR3 contains 15 residues. The CDR3 spells CASSADTSTNEKLFF. CDR3 bases: TGTGCCAGCAGCGCCGACACCTCAACTAATGAAAAACTGTTTTTT.

In its sample, this clone was seen a few times. V is TRBV7-9 and J is TRBJ2-3; possibly TRBD2 for D (6 bases). Trimming removed 1 base at V and 2 bases at J, with 13 bases between. Germline CDR1 reads SEHNR; CDR2 reads FQNEAQ (reference sequence). The length of the CDR3 is 16 residues. CDR3 sequence reads: CASSLGRGDNTDTQYF. CDR3 nucleotide sequence: TGTGCCAGCAGCTTAGGGCGGGGTGATAACACAGATACGCAGTATTTT.

By share of the sample, this clone is medium-sized. The chain carries TRBV24-1 and TRBJ2-7; D perhaps matches TRBD1 (5 bases). Germline loops: CDR1 KGHDR, CDR2 SFDVKD. Trimming took off 9 bases at V and 6 bases at J, with 14 bases between the two ends. The CDR3 totals 12 residues. CDR3 nucleotides: TGTGCCACCCAGCAGGGAAGGGGCGAGCAGTACTTC. The encoded protein is CATQQGRGEQYF.

This clone is a singleton in its sample. The chain recombines TRBV7-2 with TRBJ1-5, with 7 bases identical to TRBD1. Germline V gene data show CDR1 as SGHTA and CDR2 as FQGNSA. This CDR3 spans 15 amino acids. The J segment lost 3 bases and the V segment lost 5 bases, leaving 7 bases of the junction unmatched. CDR3 region: CASSRDRTYNQPQHF. In nucleotides, the CDR3 is TGTGCCAGCAGCAGGGACAGAACCTACAATCAGCCCCAGCATTTT.

This chain joins TRBV4-1 and TRBJ2-1; 7 nucleotides align to TRBD2. Germline loops: CDR1 MGHRA, CDR2 YSYEKL. The CDR3 length is 18 residues. V was clipped by 2 bases and J by 9 bases; unmatched bases: 19. The CDR3: CASSQPPVGLAEAFEQFF. The CDR3, as DNA: TGCGCCAGCAGCCAACCGCCCGTGGGTCTAGCGGAGGCCTTTGAGCAGTTCTTC.

This rearrangement joins TRBV18 to TRBJ2-1; maybe TRBD2 (5 bases). The V gene lost 1 base and the J gene lost 6 bases, with 13 bases spanning the gap. The CDR3 sequence is 15 residues long. Germline CDR1 and CDR2: KGHSH and LQKENI. CDR3 in DNA: TGTGCCAGCTCACCACTACCAGCGGTGGTCAATGAGCAGTTCTTC. Amino acids: CASSPLPAVVNEQFF.